This T cell receptor (beta chain) originates from a study of long-term antiretroviral therapy in people with HIV (dated by TCRdb to 2021 to 2024). Concerning the study at large: The earliest samples were collected approximately a decade before the 2015 WHO recommendation for immediate ART, a period when ART was typically delayed until CD4 counts fell. About 40% of the 30 participants with HIV were female. No cross-contamination during QIAcube processing was seen in test extractions of a monoclonal T-cell line run alongside 30 to 35 polyclonal samples. A total of roughly 200 cryopreserved PBMC samples came from around 30 adults with confirmed HIV infection and were collected serially over a mean of roughly six years (range 1-12). A retrospective serial study tested whether changes in peripheral blood TRB repertoire composition and diversity were associated with ART initiation and durable HIV suppression. Results and caveats for the whole study, not just this receptor: Since PBMC availability was limited, sequencing covered only the TCR beta chain, with no alpha chain pairing. Starting ART was linked to a significant rise in TRB diversity, yet even after long-term ART the diversity remained significantly lower than in transplant donor controls. The samples span the years 2004 to 2017, and the ART regimens used at that time may not be as effective as current regimens. Compared with controls, HIV repertoires had narrower CDR3 length ranges, and the network structure pointed to an antigen-experienced repertoire that shifted only slightly toward naive after ART. At every time point, the repertoire was dominated by expanded TRB clones first identified before ART initiation, although this dominance fluctuated and, in many PLHIV, declined after ART. Inferences about post-ART repertoire changes are limited because no data were available on ART adherence, viral resistance or therapy changes. Because cell numbers in pre-ART samples were limited, unsorted PBMC were profiled instead of sorted CD4+ and CD8+ T cells.

A word on this clone: The target of this receptor is not known. No base quality information exists; no much larger clone differs at one position.

Participants were included only if at least one PBMC sample before ART initiation and at least two post-ART samples were available. Every participant with HIV received treatment in the United States of America. Before DNA extraction, cryopreserved samples of about 0.9-11 million PBMC were thawed and washed. At the time of the earliest PBMC sample, participants with HIV were aged between about 20 and 55 years. PBMC samples from each participant spanned 1-4 timepoints before ART initiation and 2-8 timepoints after ART initiation, with a median of 7 samples. For every participant, serial HIV viral load, CD4+ T-cell count, ART history and demographic data were obtained. Using a Qiagen kit on a QIAcube, genomic DNA was extracted from unsorted PBMC, with samples processed in batches of 12. Sequencing of the TRB variable region was done with the immunoSEQ hsTCRB v3.0 assay at survey level resolution. The target sequencing depth for TRB was roughly 40,000-55,000 T-cell genomes per sample. Pooled TRB libraries were sequenced on an Illumina MiSeq with a v3 150-cycle kit. As for the original processing: Repertoire analysis was run in R within a reproducible Nextflow workflow that covered QC, data transformation and analysis. Custom analyses were implemented in LymphoSeq2, an R package for AIRR-Seq data exploration. A handful of samples that produced fewer than 5000 total TRB sequences were removed, so approximately 170 HIV repertoires were analyzed. Among the 170 to 200 retained HIV repertoires, around 60 were collected before ART initiation and some 130 were collected after ART initiation. Each repertoire was downsampled to 5000 TRB nucleotide sequences, and summary statistics were averaged across 100 downsampling iterations. The analysis kept only TRB sequences whose CDR3 regions were at least seven amino acids long. Diversity was measured with a Shannon entropy-derived clonality score and the Gini coefficient. In repertoire networks, the top 5000 CDR3 amino acid sequences were linked whenever an edit distance of one separated two sequences. GLIPH2 predicted antigen specificity groups and MHC restriction for TRB CDR3 amino acid sequences. To flag known CMV, EBV, HIV or tissue antigen associations, CDR3 amino acid sequences were matched against VDJdb and McPAS-TCR. Pre-ART, post-ART and control groups were compared with Wilcoxon signed-rank tests and Holm-Bonferroni correction. This immuneACCESS table, as held by TCRdb, lists in-frame sequences with V and J called but not all clones. Of the missing ones, under half trace to an unresolved V gene in checked studies; the others have no known cause. Clone size and the V and J calls come from that table; the DNA yielded D and trimming. The sample table shows approximately 30,000 clones, and over 80% are seen once. Of the sample, less than 8% falls within the top ten clones.

The junction shows trimming of 6 bases on V and 5 bases on J, plus 13 bases between the germline ends. The CDR3, cysteine through phenylalanine, is 13 amino acids long. Only the CDR3 part of the read is kept: 39 bases, read in frame from the first base. The germline V gene (reference sequence) provides CDR1 MNHEY and CDR2 SMNVEV. The receptor was isolated from a man aged 18 to 30 with HIV. In this chain, TRBV27 is recombined with TRBJ2-5; the D gene assignment is ambiguous. Specimen: unsorted PBMCs, collected 0.4 years after starting antiretroviral therapy. Read as DNA, the sequence is TGTGCCAGCAGCCCTAACGGAGAGGAGACCCAGTACTTC. Its translation reads: CASSPNGEETQYF.